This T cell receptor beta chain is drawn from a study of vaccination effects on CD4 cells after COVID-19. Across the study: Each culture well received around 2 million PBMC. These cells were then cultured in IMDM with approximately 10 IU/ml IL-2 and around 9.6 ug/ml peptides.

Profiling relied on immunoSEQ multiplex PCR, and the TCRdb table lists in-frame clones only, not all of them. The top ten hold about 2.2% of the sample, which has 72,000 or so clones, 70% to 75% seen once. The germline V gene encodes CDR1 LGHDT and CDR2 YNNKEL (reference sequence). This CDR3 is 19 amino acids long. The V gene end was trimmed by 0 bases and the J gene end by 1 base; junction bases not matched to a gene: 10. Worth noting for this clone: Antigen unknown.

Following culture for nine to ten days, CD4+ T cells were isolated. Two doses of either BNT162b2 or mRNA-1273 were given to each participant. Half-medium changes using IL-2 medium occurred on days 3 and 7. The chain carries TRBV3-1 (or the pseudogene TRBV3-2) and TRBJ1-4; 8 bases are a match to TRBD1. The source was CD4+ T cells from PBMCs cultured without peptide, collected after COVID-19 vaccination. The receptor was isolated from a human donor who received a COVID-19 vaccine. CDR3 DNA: TGTGCCAGCAGCCAAGAAGATGACAGGGGAGGAGTAACTAATGAAAAACTGTTTTTT. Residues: CASSQEDDRGGVTNEKLFF.